These 14 T cell receptor beta chains came from one sample sequenced in a study of T cells in women clearing cervical HPV infection. Using immunoSEQ multiplex PCR, the repertoire was profiled, and TCRdb retains in-frame clones only, with some absent. The specimen's table records around 35,000 clones. Source material: blood buffy coat. These receptor sequences come from a woman between 18 and 75 years old with a cervical HPV16 infection that either progressed to CIN3+ or cleared (not recorded which).

Concerning this clone itself: The read ends 3 residues before the CDR3 terminus; that terminus is restored from the germline J gene. This chain joins TRBV4-1 and TRBJ1-6; 7 bases agree with TRBD1. Germline V lookup: CDR1 MGHRA, CDR2 YSYEKL. V lost 4 bases, J lost 0 bases, and 9 bases stayed unmatched. There are 18 residues in the CDR3. The CDR3 loop is CASSRTEQGSSYNSPLHF. CDR3 DNA (partial): TGCGCCAGCAGCCGCACGGAACAGGGGAGCTCCTATAATTCACCC.

As for this clone: The read stops 3 residues short of the end of the CDR3; the missing end is completed from the germline J gene. The chain joins TRBV7-9 to TRBJ1-2; a possible D gene is TRBD1 (6 bases). This CDR3 has 15 residues. Germline loops: CDR1 SEHNR, CDR2 FQNEAQ (reference sequence). The DNA read from the CDR3 is TGTGCCAGCAGCTTAGACGGGGGGCCCACCTACGAC. Translation: CASSLDGGPTYD. The CDR3, in full, reads CASSLDGGPTYDYTF.

For this clone: Read coverage stops 3 residues before the CDR3 terminus; the germline J gene supplies the remainder. V usage is TRBV20-1 and J usage is TRBJ2-7, with TRBD1 matching 9 bases. Germline V gene lookup returns CDR1 DFQATT and CDR2 SNEGSKA (reference sequence). The CDR3 totals 13 residues. The J segment lost 1 base and the V segment lost 5 bases, leaving 3 bases of the junction unmatched. CDR3 protein: CSADGTGSYEQYF. Incomplete CDR3 DNA: TGCAGTGCTGACGGGACAGGGTCCTACGAG.

As to this clone: The read gets to within 3 residues of the CDR3 end, and the germline J gene fills in the rest. This chain joins TRBV2 and TRBJ2-7, with D tentatively TRBD2 (6 bases). The CDR3 runs to 12 residues. Germline V gene sequence: CDR1 SNHLY, CDR2 FYNNEI. Trimming left V 4 bases short and J 4 bases short, with 8 bases between. The CDR3 spells CASSGGEYEQYF. CDR3 bases read: TGTGCCAGCAGTGGGGGGGAGTACGAG.

Concerning this clone: The read ends 3 residues shy of where the CDR3 ends; the end is completed using the germline J gene. V usage is TRBV18 and J usage is TRBJ2-7; 8 nucleotides match TRBD1. The CDR3 sequence is 15 residues long. CDR1 is KGHSH, CDR2 LQKENI, per germline. The ends lost 3 bases at V and 4 bases at J; junction bases unmatched: 8. The part of the CDR3 DNA that was read is TGTGCCAGCTCACCGCTGACAGGGGACGCTTACGAG. Amino acid sequence: CASSPLTGDAYE. The CDR3 as a whole reads CASSPLTGDAYEQYF.

Note on this clone: The sequence runs out 3 residues before the end of the CDR3; the remainder is reconstructed from the germline J gene. The chain links TRBV6-1 to TRBJ1-2, with D possibly being TRBD1 (6 bases). Looked up from germline, CDR1 is MNHNS and CDR2 is SASEGT. V lost 4 bases to trimming and J lost 4 bases, with 16 bases between them. CDR3 length equals 15 residues. The CDR3 DNA, read in part, is TGTGCCAGCAGTGCATCAGGGGTTTTTATCTATGGC. Residues: CASSASGVFIYG. The full CDR3 protein reads CASSASGVFIYGYTF.

On this clone: Coverage ceases 3 residues before the CDR3 finishes, and the germline J gene fills in the end. The V gene is TRBV19, the J gene TRBJ2-2; 7 bases are shared with TRBD2. The CDR3 covers 14 residues. CDR1 LNHDA and CDR2 SQIVND come from the germline V gene (reference sequence). The ends lost 3 bases at V and 5 bases at J; junction bases unmatched: 3. This chain's CDR3 is CASSIPGGTGELFF. The DNA read from the CDR3 is TGTGCCAGTAGTATCCCGGGGGGTACCGGGGAG.

As for this clone: With the read ending 3 residues before the CDR3 end, the germline J gene is used to fill in that end. The V and J genes are TRBV18 and TRBJ2-7; 14 positions match TRBD2. The V gene end was trimmed by 1 base and the J gene end by 4 bases; junction bases not matched to a gene: 12. The CDR3 runs to 19 residues. From germline, CDR1 is KGHSH and CDR2 LQKENI. This CDR3 is CASSPLPGTSGSERYEQYF. The DNA read from the CDR3 is TGTGCCAGCTCACCACTACCCGGGACTAGCGGGAGCGAAAGATACGAG. Complete variable domain (other parts from reference TRBV18 and TRBJ2-7): NAGVMQNPRHLVRRRGQEARLRCSPMKGHSHVYWYRQLPEEGLKFMVYLQKENIIDESGMPKERFSAEFPKEGPSILRIQQVVRGDSAAYFCASSPLPGTSGSERYEQYFGPGTRLTVT.

A remark on this clone: The read finishes 3 residues shy of the CDR3 end, and the germline J gene is used to complete it. The chain links TRBV29-1 to TRBJ2-7, with 10 bases identical to TRBD2. Germline V lookup: CDR1 SQVTM, CDR2 ANQGSEA. The CDR3 totals 15 residues. The ends lost 2 bases at V and 6 bases at J; junction bases unmatched: 10. CDR3 residues: CSVEFGVAGGGEQYF. The sequenced part of the CDR3 DNA is TGCAGCGTTGAATTCGGGGTAGCGGGAGGTGGCGAG.

CDR3 DNA, as far as it was read: TGTGCCAGCAGGCTGGACAGAAATACC. Its protein is CASRLDRNT. In full, the CDR3 is CASRLDRNTYTF. The chain carries TRBV2 and TRBJ1-2; TRBD1 is a possible D gene (6 bases). The CDR3 end lies 3 residues beyond the end of the read and is filled in from the germline J gene. Germline lookup yields CDR1 SNHLY and CDR2 FYNNEI. The CDR3 length is 12 residues.

About this clone: Read data end 3 residues before the CDR3 end; the end is taken from the germline J gene. V and J are TRBV20-1 and TRBJ2-1; TRBD2 matches 10 bases. V shed 0 bases, J shed 4 bases, and the junction held 6 bases outside the gene matches. The germline V gene encodes CDR1 DFQATT and CDR2 SNEGSKA (reference sequence). This CDR3 has 16 amino acids. The CDR3 sequence: CSAREGASGRYNEQFF. CDR3 bases read: TGCAGTGCTAGAGAGGGGGCTAGCGGGAGATACAATGAG.

A remark on this clone: The CDR3 is cut off 3 residues early in the read; its end comes from the germline J gene. The chain has TRBV19 and TRBJ1-4; no firm D call. The CDR3 contains 13 residues. Germline CDR1 and CDR2: LNHDA and SQIVND (reference sequence). This CDR3 is CASKSSDNSPLFF. The DNA read from the CDR3 is TGTGCCAGTAAAAGCTCTGATAATTCACCA.

Comments on this clone: The read comes to an end 3 residues before the CDR3 does, leaving the germline J gene to fill in the end. The sample carries other DNA sequences with the same CDR3. The J gene is TRBJ1-3, the V gene TRBV18; 7 bases are a match to TRBD1. Germline V gene sequence: CDR1 KGHSH, CDR2 LQKENI. The CDR3 length is 17 residues. The ends lost 3 bases at V and 0 bases at J; junction bases unmatched: 8. This chain's CDR3 is CASSPLRQGSSGNTIYF. The covered CDR3 bases are TGTGCCAGCTCACCGCTAAGACAGGGCTCCTCTGGAAACACC. The full variable domain, rest sourced from reference TRBV18 and TRBJ1-3, is NAGVMQNPRHLVRRRGQEARLRCSPMKGHSHVYWYRQLPEEGLKFMVYLQKENIIDESGMPKERFSAEFPKEGPSILRIQQVVRGDSAAYFCASSPLRQGSSGNTIYFGEGSWLTVV.

Concerning this clone: The read gets to within 3 residues of the CDR3 end, and the germline J gene fills in the rest. The chain has TRBV11-2 and TRBJ2-4; 10 bases map to TRBD1. The V gene's germline CDR1 is SGHAT and CDR2 FQNNGV. CDR3 length equals 14 residues. Incomplete CDR3 DNA: TGTGCCAGCAGCTTGACAGGGGGCAATCAGCCT. Its translation is CASSLTGGNQP. The CDR3 in full is CASSLTGGNQPQYF. Complete variable domain (other parts from reference TRBV11-2 and TRBJ2-4): EAGVAQSPRYKIIEKRQSVAFWCNPISGHATLYWYQQILGQGPKLLIQFQNNGVVDDSQLPKDRFSAERLKGVDSTLKIQPAKLEDSAVYLCASSLTGGNQPQYFGAGTRLSVL.